This paragraph reports one T cell receptor beta chain. Random hexamers were used to reverse transcribe roughly 0.45 to 1 ug of RNA. TCRdb fed the immunoSEQ multiplex PCR reads into MiXCR, producing one record per CDR3 protein. The data show about 150,000 distinct CDR3 sequences, with 93% seen just once and around 0.097% held by the top ten. This record comes from a study of CD8 T cells in Susac syndrome. Trimming took 5 bases from V and 0 from J, leaving 8 bases between them. Germline assignment: CDR1 MDHEN and CDR2 SYDVKM. This CDR3 is built from 14 residues. This TCR came from a human donor with multiple sclerosis. Sequenced: CD4+ T cells from PBMCs. The chain has TRBV28 and TRBJ2-4; the D gene is possibly TRBD1 (6 bases). This chain's CDR3 is CASSPGVAKNIQYF. The CDR3 region has the DNA TGTGCCAGCAGTCCAGGGGTAGCCAAAAACATTCAGTACTTC.